Described below is a single TCR beta chain sequence and its context. Its antigen specificity is not known. No clone much larger than this one lies a single base away; base qualities are absent. The sample is drawn from a study of T cell repertoires in cytomegalovirus infection (dated by TCRdb to about 2019). The study in broad terms: Donor HLA type was relevant to the analysis, as public TCR beta signatures indicated carriage of CMV infection together with the matching HLA type. General conclusions and limits of the study: In both this cohort and an independent roughly 350-donor cohort, the cumulative frequency of public TCR beta family members distinguished carriers of CMV infection plus the relevant HLA type. The ex vivo response was dominated by HLA-C-restricted CMV-specific TCR beta clonotypes, which also provided the single most frequent clonotype in two of eight donors.

Sequencing relied on an Illumina HiSeq 1500. The public reads were reanalyzed by TCRdb: fastp trimming at Q25, MiXCR alignment, in-frame beta chains only. Each CDR3 protein appears once, grouped with its most common genes and DNA. The sample has roughly 300,000 distinct CDR3 sequences on record, roughly a quarter of them singletons. The top ten clonotypes cover approximately 14% of the sample. V and J lose 6 bases and 4 bases, and a span of 18 bases separates them. Inclusive of the bounding cysteine and phenylalanine, the CDR3 is 15 residues long. The entry retains the CDR3 DNA only, 45 bases that are in frame from base 1.

The receptor's source is a human donor in good health (CMV status not recorded). Some clones in this sample may be carry-over from other donors' samples. Source material: PBMCs. The sequence is built from TRBV12-3 or TRBV12-4 and TRBJ2-5, with the D gene call left open. The DNA is TGTGCCAGCAGGGATACTACAGTGGGCGGAGAGACCCAGTACTTC. Translated, it gives CASRDTTVGGETQYF.